This T cell receptor (beta chain) was identified during a study of cytomegalovirus exposure and HLA in healthy donors (dated by TCRdb to 2016 to 2017). The study in broad terms: According to an earlier analysis of a few hundred of the donors, about 179 million T cells yielded 117 million unique TCR beta sequences and about 280 Gb of sequence data. An early release covering 550 to 650 HLA-typed donors comprised 250 to 350 gigabases of sequencing data and around 86 million unique TCR sequences. The genetic ancestry cluster associated with self-reported Caucasian donors included 80% to 90% of the approximately 400 genotyped donors. The study was designed to test whether signatures of past pathogen exposure could be identified by cataloging public T cell receptors. The T cell repertoires of some 700 subjects were profiled by immunosequencing and related to cytomegalovirus serostatus. In addition to the first cohort of 650 to 750 subjects, a separate validation cohort of 120 different subjects was used. High-throughput TCR immunosequencing, statistical association of individual TCRs with disease status, and machine learning were combined to predict cytomegalovirus infection status. To study patterns of TCR occurrence, a later analysis re-analyzed previously published TCR beta repertoires from under 750 donors and added high-resolution HLA genotyping. Rather than drawing on any new phenotypic data, the later analysis identified candidate immune exposures from TCR beta sequences and the way those sequences occurred across donors. In an earlier analysis of around 540 of the donors, high-throughput TCR beta sequencing was used to judge whether each TCR beta V gene segment behaved as functional or pseudogenic. Donor age, sex, ethnicity and CMV serostatus were collected together with the repertoire data. Genome-wide SNP genotypes for about 65% of the roughly 700 donors were used in a later genetic analysis, which treated that subset as a discovery cohort. Every repertoire in the discovery cohort had been generated on one and the same sequencing platform. Class I and class II HLA loci were covered by the typing at four-digit resolution. The number of donors typed differed by locus, with about 629-640 for A, B, C, DRB1 and DQB1, roughly 520 for DQA1, approximately 570 for DPA1, and about 450 for DPB1. Roughly 5 DR-DQ haplotypes were treated as single units for association and clustering because of strong linkage in the cohort. Among 300 to 450 genotyped donors of the cohort, an average of roughly 240,000 unique TCR beta nucleotide sequences were sequenced per donor, approximately 20% of them non-productive. Here is what the overall study found, with its caveats: In this cohort, only TCR beta chains were sequenced, and detectable features were limited by the absence of alpha or paired-chain data. At a false discovery rate of 0.05, a later analysis linked about 17,000 TCR beta sequences to specific HLA alleles. A group of highly shared sequence variants was considered likely to be a technical artifact of the sequencing pipeline. A later analysis found that TCR association rates varied across HLA loci, with DRB1 alleles showing the most associated TCRs and HLA-C alleles the fewest. The only immune exposure information available for the cohort was CMV serostatus. Cytomegalovirus status was reported to be diagnosed by the classifier with high specificity and sensitivity in both the original and validation cohorts. The 87-base-pair reads could not distinguish some IMGT-functional V segments, including TRBV6-2 and TRBV6-3, so those segments were excluded. Because counts were too low, seventeen rarely observed V segments, including chromosome 9 orphons, were excluded from the earlier analysis of 500 to 700 of the donors. Correlated functional status among segregating V segments might be attributable to linkage disequilibrium, but an unknown experimental factor could not be ruled out. In a later genetic analysis, a missense DCLRE1C variant was associated with V-gene and J-gene trimming of TCR beta chains, and the association was replicated in an independent cohort. Most TCR sequences were observed very rarely across donors, whereas some public TCRs were present in many individuals. The presence/absence analyses assumed that sequencing depth was roughly uniform across donors, and that assumption may not be true. In a later analysis, most CMV-associated TCR beta chains were found to appear HLA-restricted, with HLA associations seemingly driven largely by CMV exposure. When HLA alleles, especially DR and DQ, strongly co-occurred, attributing TCR associations to individual alleles was difficult. The authors suggested that the approach could potentially be extended to other disease states and immunological phenotypes. According to a later genetic analysis, donors in an Asian-associated ancestry cluster had fewer N-insertions in productive TCRs than the roughly 670-donor mean. A total of around 150 TCR beta chains were listed by the study as associated with cytomegalovirus. In a later analysis, several top co-occurrence clusters were reported to appear linked to parvovirus B19, influenza, CMV and Epstein-Barr virus. Because HLA typing was missing for some donors at each locus, association tests included only the typed subset. Compared with equally common non-associated chains, HLA-associated TCR beta chains in a later analysis were more clonally expanded and had lower generation probabilities. A further reported finding was that TCR beta sequences accurately predicted the HLA-A and HLA-B alleles for most subjects in the first cohort. In an earlier analysis of around 600 of the donors, most TCR beta V segments were observed in productive rearrangements about 87% or about 30% of the time, broadly matching IMGT annotations. A few of the identified cytomegalovirus-associated TCR beta chains were confirmed in vitro to be specific for cytomegalovirus antigens.

Library construction relied on the immunoSEQ multiplex PCR assay. A mixture of 60 forward primers for TCR Vbeta segments and 13 reverse primers for TCR Jbeta segments was used in the multiplex PCR. The CDR3 region of rearranged TCR beta genes was amplified from genomic DNA by a multiplex PCR assay. The amplified TCR beta libraries were sequenced on the Illumina HiSeq System as 87-base-pair reads. The paper's data handling went like this. In a later analysis, tens of millions of unique TCR beta chains were counted across the approximately 640 repertoires, and around 10 million of these chains were shared by at least two donors. Raw reads were error-corrected and collapsed into unique sequences by a nearest-neighbor algorithm in which closely related sequences were merged to remove PCR and sequencing errors. To assign V, D and J gene segments, CDR3 sequences were aligned to IMGT reference sequences. For a sequence to be retained, a match of at least six nucleotides was required to both a V gene segment and a J gene segment. A rearrangement was called productive if the CDR3 had no stop codons and remained in frame with V and J, and every other rearrangement was called non-productive. Following IMGT convention, CDR3 was defined as the stretch from the second conserved V-encoded cysteine to the conserved J-encoded phenylalanine. Sequences without an unambiguous match to a single V gene segment were excluded from the earlier analysis of about 600 of the donors. An earlier analysis of fewer than 650 of the donors classified V segments as functional when productive rearrangements were above 56.7% and as segregating when the standard deviation between donors was above 5%. A statistical classification framework was built for diagnosing cytomegalovirus status from the catalog of TCR beta chain sequences. In a later analysis, TCR nucleotide sequences were compared against IMGT/GENE-DB human TR gene sequences so that V and J genes could be assigned. Using the TCRdist pipeline, a later analysis assigned CDR3 sequences along with most-parsimonious VDJ recombination scenarios. In a later analysis, each TCR beta chain was defined by its CDR3 amino acid sequence together with its V-gene family, and reads without a unique V-gene family were excluded. A later analysis removed several hundred highly shared, low-generation-probability nucleotide sequences to deal with suspected cross-contamination and a sequencing artifact. In a later analysis, a clonal expansion index for each public chain was calculated from normalized within-repertoire ranks of inferred template counts. In a later analysis, generation probabilities were computed using a VDJ recombination model fitted to out-of-frame rearrangements, and the results were checked against IGoR. A later analysis scored TCR-TCR, TCR-HLA and TCR-CMV co-occurrence with hypergeometric tests, applying a repertoire-size bias correction to TCR pairs. A later analysis estimated false discovery rates by permuting HLA or CMV assignments 20 times. In a later analysis, co-occurring TCRs were grouped using DBSCAN, and TCRdist sequence similarity was added for clustering within HLA-allele-positive subsets. Repertoires with fewer than 30,000 or more than 120,000 public chains, plus five repertoires with anomalous nucleotide sharing, were excluded from co-occurrence clustering. TCRdb provides this immuneACCESS table in a form limited to in-frame rearrangements. Some clones are lacking; in checked studies, under half of them reflect an unresolved V gene, and why the rest are absent is not known. V and J calls plus clone size are reproduced from that table; the DNA served to infer D and trimming. The sample yields some 190,000 clones; 76% were counted once. The ten largest clones add up to 2% to 2.5% of the sample.

Per the germline V gene, MGHRA is the CDR1 and YSYEKL is the CDR2. Inclusive of the bounding cysteine and phenylalanine, the CDR3 is 18 residues long. The kept DNA is CDR3 alone, 54 bases in frame from the first base. Germline trimming amounts to 1 base on V and 4 bases on J, with 11 as the count of junction bases outside the gene matches. The cohort consisted of approximately 670 healthy bone marrow donors. At the time of sampling, every cohort member was nominally healthy, though immune exposures that went unrecorded were likely present. The donor tested CMV seropositive, placing the donor among the 250 to 300 seropositive members of the cohort. Each donor provided a peripheral blood sample, and peripheral blood mononuclear cells were used for TCR beta sequencing. Genomic DNA was extracted from the blood cell samples with the Qiagen DNeasy Blood Extraction Kit. Points on this clone: No antigen is known for it. No clone much larger than this one lies a single base away; base qualities are absent.

The sequence joins TRBV4-1 to TRBJ1-2; 11 junctional bases match TRBD1. The TCR sequence derives from a woman in her twenties or thirties in good health and CMV-seropositive. Sequencing was performed on PBMCs. The CDR3: CASSQGRTGGPVFYGYTF. The nucleotide sequence reads as follows: TGCGCCAGCAGCCAAGGAAGGACAGGGGGCCCCGTTTTCTATGGCTACACCTTC.